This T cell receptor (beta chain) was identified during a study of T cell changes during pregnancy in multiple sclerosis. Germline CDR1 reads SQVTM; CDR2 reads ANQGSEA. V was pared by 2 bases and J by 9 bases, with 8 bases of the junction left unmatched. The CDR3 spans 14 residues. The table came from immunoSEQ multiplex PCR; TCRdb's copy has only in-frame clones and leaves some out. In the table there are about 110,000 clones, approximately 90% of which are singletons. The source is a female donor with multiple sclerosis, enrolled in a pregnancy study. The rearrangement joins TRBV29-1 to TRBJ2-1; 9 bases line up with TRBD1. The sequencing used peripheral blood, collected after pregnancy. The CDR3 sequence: CSVEPGTGTGEQFF. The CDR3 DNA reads TGCAGCGTTGAACCGGGGACAGGGACGGGTGAGCAGTTCTTC.